The 13 T cell receptor beta chains listed next were all sequenced from one sample in a study of CXCR3-negative and CXCR3-positive naive CD8 T cells. Findings and caveats of the study: The TRB CDR3s that CXCR3-positive naive cells carried were more hydrophobic than those of CXCR3-negative naive cells.

Their antigens remain unidentified. In preparing the TRB cDNA libraries, 5' RACE with UMI labels was used. TCRdb reprocessed the 5' RACE reads and reports one entry per CDR3 protein, with no DNA. In all, the sample yields over 50,000 distinct CDR3 sequences. The sample consisted of naive CXCR3+ CD8+ T cells from blood. Subset here: CD45RO-CCR7+CD27+CD95- naive CD8+ T cells expressing CXCR3 (TNR3+). The receptors here all came from a human donor in good health. Some clones in this sample may be carry-over from other donors' samples.

V usage is TRBV15 and J usage is TRBJ2-3; TCRdb designates TRBD1, a call that cannot be tested without DNA. The CDR3 contains 15 residues. The germline V gene has CDR1 LNHNV and CDR2 YYDKDF (reference sequence). The CDR3 loop is CATSREGAPTDTQYF.

Here the CDR3 reads CASSHGQGLMTEAFF. The chain has TRBV4-3 and TRBJ1-1; TCRdb's D gene call, TRBD1, goes unchecked for lack of DNA. There are 15 residues in the CDR3. Germline-derived CDR1 and CDR2 are LGHNA and YSLEER.

The rearrangement links TRBV6-5 to TRBJ2-7; the TCRdb call, TRBD1, lacks DNA for checking. The CDR3 spans 14 residues. Germline values: CDR1 MNHEY, CDR2 SVGAGI. CDR3 protein: CASSQGNVGYEQYF.

The rearrangement uses TRBV5-8 and TRBJ2-5; TCRdb's assignment of TRBD2 cannot be checked, as there is no DNA. The CDR3 is made up of 20 amino acids. Germline lookup yields CDR1 SGHTS and CDR2 YDEGEE. The CDR3 spells CASSFGPVSGGTGWGETQYF. Full variable domain (rest looked up from reference TRBV5-8 and TRBJ2-5): EAGVTQSPTHLIKTRGQQATLRCSPISGHTSVYWYQQALGLGLQFLLWYDEGEERNRGNFPPRFSGRQFPNYSSELNVNALELEDSALYLCASSFGPVSGGTGWGETQYFGPGTRLLVL.

The V and J genes are TRBV7-7 and TRBJ2-3; TCRdb names TRBD1, which stays unverified in the absence of DNA. CDR1 is SSHAT and CDR2 is FNYEAQ in the germline V gene (reference sequence). This CDR3 is built from 16 residues. CDR3 region: CASSLAGGGGTDTQYF. Full variable domain (outside the CDR3, taken from reference TRBV7-7 and TRBJ2-3): GAGVSQSPRYKVTKRGQDVTLRCDPISSHATLYWYQQALGQGPEFLTYFNYEAQPDKSGLPSDRFSAERPEGSISTLTIQRTEQRDSAMYRCASSLAGGGGTDTQYFGPGTRLTVL.

The chain is built from TRBV30 and TRBJ2-7; TCRdb's D call, TRBD1, is unchecked because there is no DNA. This CDR3 contains 15 residues. The germline CDR1 and CDR2 sequences are GTSNPN and SVGIG (reference sequence). The CDR3 sequence is CAWSVQDRESSKQYF.

The V and J genes are TRBV7-8 and TRBJ2-1; with no DNA, the TCRdb D assignment of TRBD1 cannot be verified. The CDR3 is made up of 17 amino acids. Germline assignment: CDR1 SGHVS and CDR2 FQNEAQ. CDR3 protein: CASSLDSVGAAYNEQFF.

The J gene is TRBJ2-5, the V gene TRBV5-5. Germline V gene data show CDR1 as SGHKS and CDR2 as YYEKEE (reference sequence). The CDR3 spans 14 residues. This CDR3 reads CASSLDRNQETQYF.

The chain uses TRBV28 and TRBJ2-2; checking the TCRdb D call of TRBD2 is not possible without DNA. The CDR3 has 18 residues. The germline gives CDR1 MDHEN, CDR2 SYDVKM. CDR3 protein: CASSPSYTGLAGTGELFF.

The J gene is TRBJ2-1, the V gene TRBV20-1; with no DNA, the TCRdb D assignment of TRBD1 cannot be verified. Germline CDR1 is DFQATT and CDR2 is SNEGSKA (reference sequence). The CDR3 covers 16 residues. CDR3 amino acids: CSAIPEGGYSYNEQFF.

V is TRBV14 and J is TRBJ2-1. Germline V gene lookup returns CDR1 SGHDN and CDR2 FVKESK. This CDR3 has 14 residues. CDR3 sequence reads: CASRGSNSLYEQFF.

V is TRBV5-1 and J is TRBJ2-5; the D call from TCRdb, TRBD2, cannot be confirmed without DNA. The CDR3 extends over 17 amino acids. Per germline, CDR1 SGHRS and CDR2 YFSETQ. The CDR3 region is CASSFPRDFSYQETQYF.

CDR3 protein: CASSFSGPQETQYF. The chain has TRBV28 and TRBJ2-5. CDR1 MDHEN and CDR2 SYDVKM come from the germline V gene. The CDR3 covers 14 residues. Together with reference TRBV28 and TRBJ2-5, the CDR3 gives the full variable domain: DVKVTQSSRYLVKRTGEKVFLECVQDMDHENMFWYRQDPGLGLRLIYFSYDVKMKEKGDIPEGYSVSREKKERFSLILESASTNQTSMYLCASSFSGPQETQYFGPGTRLLVL.